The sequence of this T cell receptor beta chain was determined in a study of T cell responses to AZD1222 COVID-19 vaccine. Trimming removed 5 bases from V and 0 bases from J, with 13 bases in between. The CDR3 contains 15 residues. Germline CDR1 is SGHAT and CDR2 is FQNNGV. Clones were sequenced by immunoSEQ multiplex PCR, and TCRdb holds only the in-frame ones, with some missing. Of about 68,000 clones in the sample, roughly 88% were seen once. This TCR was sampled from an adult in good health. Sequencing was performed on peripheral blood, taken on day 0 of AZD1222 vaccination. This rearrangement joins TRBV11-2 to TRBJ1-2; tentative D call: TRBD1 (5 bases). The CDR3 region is CASSRGTTANYGYTF. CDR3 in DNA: TGTGCCAGCAGCCGGGGGACTACAGCTAACTATGGCTACACCTTC.